Sequencing of this T cell receptor beta chain was carried out in a study of CD8 T cells in ankylosing spondylitis. This clonotype was picked up a small number of times. Its specificity is not known. Per the germline V gene, CDR1 is SQVTM and CDR2 is ANQGSEA. This CDR3 comprises 16 residues. V was pared by 2 bases and J by 5 bases, with 10 bases of the junction left unmatched. Findings and caveats of the study: Past studies reported some motif variants in reactive arthritis synovial fluid and blood.

One entry per CDR3 protein results from TCRdb running MiXCR on the 5' RACE reads. The sample holds around 300,000 distinct CDR3 sequences; 14% to 15% are singletons and the top ten take around 1%. Sequencing used blood, either unsorted or a sorted T cell fraction (not recorded which). This sequence was found in a male donor with ankylosing spondylitis or in good health (not recorded which). The chain is built from TRBV29-1 and TRBJ2-3; TRBD2 matches at 10 bases. The CDR3 reads CSVEKMSSGSVDTQYF. DNA of the CDR3: TGCAGCGTTGAAAAGATGTCTAGCGGGAGTGTAGATACGCAGTATTTT.